In this sample, the clone carrying this T cell receptor beta chain turned up a few times. Its specificity is unknown. These data belong to a study of cytomegalovirus exposure and HLA in healthy donors. Use of 60 Vbeta and 13 Jbeta primers characterized the PCR. TCRdb keeps only in-frame clones here, not all; method: immunoSEQ multiplex PCR. The sample includes approximately 160,000 clones, around 79% of them seen just once. As for the donors, each was a healthy bone marrow donor. Whole-study findings and limits: Later, an analysis showed that TCR beta chains associated with HLA were more clonally expanded than others that were equally common.

The TCR comes from a young man in good health and CMV-seronegative. The sample was PBMCs.

The CDR3 loop reads CASSLDVGLKSYEQYF. The CDR3, as DNA: TGTGCCAGCAGCTTAGATGTGGGACTCAAAAGTTACGAGCAGTACTTC. The V and J genes are TRBV7-2 and TRBJ2-7; tentatively, D is TRBD2 (6 bases). The CDR3 consists of 16 residues. Trimming shortened V by 1 base and J by 4 bases, and 17 bases separated the two germline ends. Germline loops: CDR1 SGHTA, CDR2 FQGNSA.